Following are 29 T cell receptor beta chains from one sample sequenced in a study of cytomegalovirus exposure and HLA in healthy donors. Generated by immunoSEQ multiplex PCR, the TCRdb table keeps only in-frame clones and is missing some. This sample carries some 130,000 clones, about nine tenths of them seen once, and the ten largest clones take 2.9%. The sequenced sample was PBMCs. Receptors originate from a man younger than 30 in good health and CMV-seronegative.

V gene TRBV7-7 combines with J gene TRBJ2-2, with TRBD2 as a possible D gene (5 bases). Germline CDR1 and CDR2: SSHAT and FNYEAQ (reference sequence). V lost 0 bases and J 5 bases, leaving 10 bases between the germline ends. This CDR3 has 15 amino acids. Written as DNA, the CDR3 is TGTGCCAGCAGCTTAGCGGGAGCGCGTACCGGGGAGCTGTTTTTT. It encodes CASSLAGARTGELFF.

J is TRBJ1-1 and V is TRBV27, with TRBD1 identical over 8 bases. Per the germline V gene, CDR1 is MNHEY and CDR2 is SMNVEV (reference sequence). The V and J ends lost 1 base and 1 base, in that order; junction bases with no gene match: 2. The CDR3 sequence is 15 residues long. CDR3 in amino acids: CASSLFGTGNTEAFF. CDR3 DNA: TGTGCCAGCAGTTTATTTGGGACAGGGAACACTGAAGCTTTCTTT.

V is TRBV4-1 and J is TRBJ2-7; maybe TRBD2 (6 bases). V was trimmed by 4 bases and J by 7 bases, leaving 23 bases between them. Germline-derived CDR1 and CDR2 are MGHRA and YSYEKL. This CDR3 spans 16 amino acids. The CDR3 here is CASSRGTLDQGYEQYF. Written as DNA, the CDR3 is TGCGCCAGCAGCCGCGGGACGCTGGACCAGGGCTATGAGCAGTACTTC.

The genes are TRBV28 and TRBJ2-7, with 14 bases fitting TRBD2. Per the germline V gene, CDR1 is MDHEN and CDR2 is SYDVKM. The V gene end was trimmed by 6 bases and the J gene end by 3 bases; junction bases not matched to a gene: 19. The length of the CDR3 is 20 residues. This chain's CDR3 is CASSSNHLTSGRERYYEQYF. Here the CDR3 DNA reads TGTGCCAGCAGCTCTAACCACTTGACTAGCGGGAGGGAGCGGTACTACGAGCAGTACTTC.

The chain combines TRBV30 with TRBJ2-1, with D tentatively TRBD1 (6 bases). CDR1 is GTSNPN, CDR2 SVGIG, per germline (reference sequence). Between the trimmed V and J ends, which lost 5 bases and 0 bases, there was a span of 11 bases. The CDR3 length is 14 residues. The CDR3 nucleotides read TGTGCCTGGGGAACAGGGATCTCCTACAATGAGCAGTTCTTC. It codes for CAWGTGISYNEQFF.

In its sample, this clone was seen once. This chain links TRBV14 with TRBJ1-1, with D unresolved. The CDR3 spans 15 residues. V lost 4 bases and J 1 base, leaving 13 bases between the germline ends. Germline V CDR1 and CDR2: SGHDN, FVKESK. CDR3 region: CASSLNSRPNTEAFF. CDR3 sequence (DNA): TGTGCCAGCAGCCTCAACAGCCGTCCGAACACTGAAGCTTTCTTT.

DNA for the CDR3: TGTGCCAGTAGTAGCGGTTTGACCTACGAGCAGTACTTC. Its translation: CASSSGLTYEQYF. The rearrangement uses TRBV19 and TRBJ2-7; D uncertain. Per the germline V gene, CDR1 is LNHDA and CDR2 is SQIVND (reference sequence). There are 13 residues in the CDR3. Trimming removed 4 bases from V and 2 bases from J, with 9 bases in between.

V is TRBV7-2 and J is TRBJ1-1; no firm D call. The CDR3 spans 14 residues. V gave up 5 bases and J gave up 0 bases, with 10 bases separating them. Germline-derived CDR1 and CDR2 are SGHTA and FQGNSA. CDR3 nucleotide sequence: TGTGCCAGCAGCCCCAGGTTATTGAACACTGAAGCTTTCTTT. Translating it yields CASSPRLLNTEAFF.

The chain combines TRBV5-6 with TRBJ2-5; 9 nucleotides agree with TRBD1. CDR1 and CDR2 (germline): SGHDT, YYEEEE. Unmatched junction bases numbered 5, after V lost 4 bases and J lost 1 base. The CDR3 is 15 residues long. In nucleotides, the CDR3 is TGTGCCAGCAGCCCCGACAGGGGGGGCCAAGAGACCCAGTACTTC. Translated, it gives CASSPDRGGQETQYF. Full variable domain (remainder filled in from reference TRBV5-6 and TRBJ2-5): DAGVTQSPTHLIKTRGQQVTLRCSPKSGHDTVSWYQQALGQGPQFIFQYYEEEERQRGNFPDRFSGHQFPNYSSELNVNALLLGDSALYLCASSPDRGGQETQYFGPGTRLLVL.

The chain carries TRBV6-5 and TRBJ2-3; no definite D call. V lost 4 bases, J lost 2 bases, and 13 bases lay in between. This CDR3 spans 15 amino acids. Germline loops: CDR1 MNHEY, CDR2 SVGAGI. The CDR3 nucleotides are TGTGCCAGCAGTTCGGCCGGGTCCCCCACAGATACGCAGTATTTT. Encoded protein: CASSSAGSPTDTQYF.

This clone was seen once. The chain combines TRBV28 with TRBJ2-7; D is possibly TRBD2 (6 bases). V was clipped by 1 base and J by 4 bases, with 11 bases between them. The CDR3 is 14 residues long. The germline CDR1 and CDR2 sequences are MDHEN and SYDVKM. The CDR3 DNA is TGTGCCAGCAGTTTATTTAGGAGGGTATACGAGCAGTACTTC. Amino acids: CASSLFRRVYEQYF.

The chain recombines TRBV19 with TRBJ2-1; 9 bases line up with TRBD2. CDR3 size: 18 residues. Trimming at V came to 1 base and at J to 7 bases, leaving 14 bases not matched to a gene. Germline CDR1 LNHDA, CDR2 SQIVND (reference sequence). The CDR3 reads CASSIGATSGGIVNEQFF. CDR3 sequence (DNA): TGTGCCAGTAGTATAGGTGCGACTAGCGGAGGGATTGTGAATGAGCAGTTCTTC.

The genes are TRBV6-4 and TRBJ2-7; 11 nucleotides agree with TRBD1. V was pared by 7 bases and J by 2 bases, with 10 bases of the junction left unmatched. CDR1 is MRHNA and CDR2 is SNTAGT in the germline V gene. This CDR3 spans 16 amino acids. The CDR3 region is CASIGGQGGPPYEQYF. CDR3 DNA sequence: TGTGCCAGCATTGGGGGACAGGGGGGCCCTCCCTACGAGCAGTACTTC.

The chain combines TRBV12-5 with TRBJ2-7; tentative D call: TRBD2 (5 bases). V gave up 2 bases and J gave up 0 bases, with 14 bases separating them. Germline CDR1 and CDR2: LGHNT and FRNRAP. This CDR3 is 16 amino acids long. CDR3 bases: TGTGCTAGTGGTTTGCTCAGCGGCCGTAGCTCCTACGAGCAGTACTTC. This translates into CASGLLSGRSSYEQYF.

The genes are TRBV7-9 and TRBJ1-2; D unclear. Germline V gene lookup returns CDR1 SEHNR and CDR2 FQNEAQ (reference sequence). This CDR3 region has 18 residues. Trimming removed 3 bases at V and 3 bases at J, with 23 bases between. The CDR3 DNA sequence: TGTGCCAGCAGCTTTATCCTAGTCGACCGGGGTACCCACTATGGCTACACCTTC. Its translation is CASSFILVDRGTHYGYTF.

The chain's CDR3 is CASSYSGGGAADEQFF. The CDR3 DNA follows: TGTGCCAGCAGTTACTCAGGTGGGGGGGCAGCAGATGAGCAGTTCTTC. The chain recombines TRBV6-5 with TRBJ2-1; possibly TRBD2 for D (7 bases). Germline CDR1 MNHEY, CDR2 SVGAGI. Trimming stripped 0 bases from V and 8 bases from J, with 17 bases between. CDR3 length: 16 residues.

V is TRBV7-6 and J is TRBJ2-2; TRBD2 is a possible D gene (6 bases). V was clipped by 5 bases and J by 4 bases, with 17 bases between them. In germline, CDR1 is SGHVS, CDR2 FNYEAQ. The CDR3 spans 16 residues. CDR3 protein: CASSQDPRGVTGELFF. The CDR3 DNA reads TGTGCCAGCAGCCAAGACCCACGCGGGGTCACCGGGGAGCTGTTTTTT. Based on the CDR3 plus reference TRBV7-6 and TRBJ2-2, the full variable domain is GAGVSQSPRYKVTKRGQDVALRCDPISGHVSLYWYRQALGQGPEFLTYFNYEAQQDKSGLPNDRFSAERPEGSISTLTIQRTEQRDSAMYRCASSQDPRGVTGELFFGEGSRLTVL.

This clone was detected only a few times. The chain links TRBV7-2 to TRBJ2-1; 10 bases fit TRBD2. The trim removed 5 bases at V and 8 bases at J, leaving 9 bases unmatched. The CDR3 extends over 15 amino acids. Germline-derived CDR1 and CDR2 are SGHTA and FQGNSA. This chain's CDR3 is CASSRSSGSSHEQFF. The CDR3 nucleotides read TGTGCCAGCAGCCGATCTAGCGGGAGTTCCCATGAGCAGTTCTTC. Full variable domain (remainder filled in from reference TRBV7-2 and TRBJ2-1): GAGVSQSPSNKVTEKGKDVELRCDPISGHTALYWYRQSLGQGLEFLIYFQGNSAPDKSGLPSDRFSAERTGGSVSTLTIQRTQQEDSAVYLCASSRSSGSSHEQFFGPGTRLTVL.

The chain recombines TRBV5-6 with TRBJ2-7; 7 bases align to TRBD1. Trimming cost V 3 bases and J 0 bases; bases outside gene matches: 3. This CDR3 is built from 14 residues. Germline V CDR1 and CDR2: SGHDT, YYEEEE. CDR3 in amino acids: CASSWGTASYEQYF. For the CDR3, the DNA is TGTGCCAGCAGCTGGGGGACAGCCTCCTACGAGCAGTACTTC. Drawing the rest from reference TRBV5-6 and TRBJ2-7, the complete variable domain is DAGVTQSPTHLIKTRGQQVTLRCSPKSGHDTVSWYQQALGQGPQFIFQYYEEEERQRGNFPDRFSGHQFPNYSSELNVNALLLGDSALYLCASSWGTASYEQYFGPGTRLTVT.

This clone was detected only once. The V and J genes are TRBV2 and TRBJ2-5; 9 positions match TRBD1. Germline trimming cut 6 bases from V and 4 bases from J; bases unmatched to any gene: 3. CDR3 length: 13 amino acids. Germline CDR1 is SNHLY and CDR2 is FYNNEI. CDR3 loop: CASRDRGGETQYF. Here the CDR3 DNA reads TGTGCCAGCAGGGACAGGGGAGGAGAGACCCAGTACTTC.

This clone was counted only a few times. V gene TRBV5-6 combines with J gene TRBJ1-3, with 9 bases matching TRBD1. The CDR3 sequence is 14 residues long. The ends lost 3 bases at V and 10 bases at J; junction bases unmatched: 8. In germline, CDR1 is SGHDT, CDR2 YYEEEE. As DNA, the CDR3 is TGTGCCAGCAGCTCCCGAGGGACAGGGTGGACCATATATTTT. It encodes CASSSRGTGWTIYF. The full variable domain, completed using reference TRBV5-6 and TRBJ1-3, is DAGVTQSPTHLIKTRGQQVTLRCSPKSGHDTVSWYQQALGQGPQFIFQYYEEEERQRGNFPDRFSGHQFPNYSSELNVNALLLGDSALYLCASSSRGTGWTIYFGEGSWLTVV.

The chain links TRBV27 to TRBJ1-2; no definite D call. The CDR3 contains 14 residues. The V gene's germline CDR1 is MNHEY and CDR2 SMNVEV (reference sequence). V lost 5 bases to trimming and J lost 2 bases, with 12 bases between them. In nucleotides, the CDR3 is TGTGCCAGCAGTCCCAGGAGGGCAAACTATGGCTACACCTTC. It specifies CASSPRRANYGYTF.

The genes are TRBV29-1 and TRBJ2-5; 7 bases map to TRBD2. Looked up from germline, CDR1 is SQVTM and CDR2 is ANQGSEA. The CDR3 consists of 14 residues. The V gene end was trimmed by 3 bases and the J gene end by 2 bases; junction bases not matched to a gene: 6. CDR3 bases: TGCAGCGTTGAGAGCGGGATCGGGCAAGAGACCCAGTACTTC. This codes for CSVESGIGQETQYF.

The genes are TRBV19 and TRBJ1-4; 8 bases are a match to TRBD1. The ends lost 5 bases at V and 7 bases at J; junction bases unmatched: 6. The CDR3 is 14 residues long. Germline V CDR1 and CDR2: LNHDA, SQIVND (reference sequence). CDR3 nucleotides: TGTGCCAGTAGTGCGACAGGGGTAGGTGAAAAACTGTTTTTT. Its translation: CASSATGVGEKLFF. The complete variable domain, with remaining parts taken from reference TRBV19 and TRBJ1-4, reads DGGITQSPKYLFRKEGQNVTLSCEQNLNHDAMYWYRQDPGQGLRLIYYSQIVNDFQKGDIAEGYSVSREKKESFPLTVTSAQKNPTAFYLCASSATGVGEKLFFGSGTQLSVL.

The rearrangement joins TRBV5-5 to TRBJ2-5; D gene ambiguous. The V end was cut by 0 bases, the J end by 1 base, with 7 bases between. CDR3 length equals 14 residues. From germline, CDR1 is SGHKS and CDR2 YYEKEE (reference sequence). The chain's CDR3 is CASSLVSIQETQYF. The CDR3 region has the DNA TGTGCCAGCAGCTTGGTTTCAATCCAAGAGACCCAGTACTTC.

This chain uses TRBV2 with TRBJ2-1; 11 bases fit TRBD1. The CDR3 is made up of 13 amino acids. V shed 6 bases, J shed 6 bases, and the junction held 1 base outside the gene matches. Germline loops: CDR1 SNHLY, CDR2 FYNNEI. CDR3 coding DNA: TGTGCCAGCAGCGGGACAGGGGGCAATGAGCAGTTCTTC. This gives the protein CASSGTGGNEQFF. Full variable domain (remainder filled in from reference TRBV2 and TRBJ2-1): EPEVTQTPSHQVTQMGQEVILRCVPISNHLYFYWYRQILGQKVEFLVSFYNNEISEKSEIFDDQFSVERPDGSNFTLKIRSTKLEDSAMYFCASSGTGGNEQFFGPGTRLTVL.

This chain links TRBV6-5 with TRBJ1-2; maybe TRBD1 (6 bases). Germline values: CDR1 MNHEY, CDR2 SVGAGI. With 9 bases removed from V and 6 bases from J, the gap between germline ends came to 20 bases. The length of the CDR3 is 14 residues. The CDR3 protein is CASKTMAGVDGYTF. DNA for the CDR3: TGTGCCAGTAAAACCATGGCAGGGGTGGATGGCTACACCTTC.

The V call is TRBV27, the J call TRBJ2-1, with TRBD1 as a possible D gene (6 bases). CDR1 and CDR2 from the germline V gene are MNHEY and SMNVEV (reference sequence). This CDR3 is 16 amino acids long. The V and J ends lost 8 bases and 4 bases respectively, with 21 bases between them. CDR3 sequence reads: CASAATPDQGYNEQFF. The CDR3 DNA sequence: TGTGCCAGCGCAGCGACTCCCGATCAGGGGTACAATGAGCAGTTCTTC.

CDR3 sequence (DNA): TGTGCCAGCAGCTTAGGATTTCTAGCGGGGGCAGGGGAGACCCAGTACTTC. Translating it yields CASSLGFLAGAGETQYF. The chain recombines TRBV7-2 with TRBJ2-5, with 10 bases that match TRBD2. The CDR3 has 17 residues. After removal of 1 base from V and 5 bases from J, the junction contained 10 bases not matched to a gene. The V gene's germline CDR1 is SGHTA and CDR2 FQGNSA.